This T cell receptor (beta chain) was retrieved from a study of CD8+CD57+ T cells in acquired aplastic anemia. CDR1 and CDR2 (germline): SQVTM, ANQGSEA. V shed 8 bases, J shed 5 bases, and the junction held 12 bases outside the gene matches. The CDR3 loop spans 15 amino acids. Profiles of TCR beta VDJ and CDR3 were generated from a genomic DNA template. Using its own MiXCR run on the reads, TCRdb lists one record per CDR3 protein. The data show over 150,000 distinct CDR3 sequences, around 50% seen once. Patients picked for sequencing had shown CD8+CD57+ cell expansion detected by flow cytometry. The chain has TRBV29-1 and TRBJ1-4; TRBD1 agrees at 9 bases. Source material: sorted CD4+, CD8+, or CD8+CD57+ T cells (not recorded which) from PBMCs. This TCR was recovered from a human donor with aplastic anemia. CDR3 sequence: CSTKGDGQGNEKLFF. CDR3 in DNA: TGCAGCACGAAAGGCGATGGACAGGGGAATGAAAAACTGTTTTTT.